One sample yielded the 19 T cell receptor beta chains listed below, sequenced in a study of OX40 agonist ivuxolimab in advanced cancers. Clones were sequenced by immunoSEQ multiplex PCR, and TCRdb holds only the in-frame ones, with some missing. The sample shows 87,000 or so clones, more than 75% of them seen only once. Sequencing was performed on CD4+ or CD8+ T cells sorted from blood, taken in a trial of the OX40 agonist ivuxolimab. Receptor source: an adult with an advanced solid tumor such as melanoma, head and neck, liver or kidney cancer.

This sequence joins TRBV6-5 and TRBJ2-1; 7 bases are shared with TRBD2. From germline, CDR1 is MNHEY and CDR2 SVGAGI. This CDR3 spans 13 amino acids. The trim removed 2 bases at V and 9 bases at J, leaving 4 bases unmatched. This CDR3 is CASSYTLAAEQFF. In nucleotides, the CDR3 is TGTGCCAGCAGTTACACCCTAGCGGCTGAGCAGTTCTTC.

In this sample, this clone turned up once. The CDR3 DNA is TGTGCCAGCAGCTTAAGGGTAGCGGGGGGCACCACAGATACGCAGTATTTT. Translated: CASSLRVAGGTTDTQYF. The chain couples TRBV7-9 to TRBJ2-3; 10 bases match TRBD2. The CDR3 totals 17 residues. The germline gives CDR1 SEHNR, CDR2 FQNEAQ (reference sequence). V lost 2 bases, J lost 2 bases, and 7 bases stayed unmatched.

The chain couples TRBV15 to TRBJ2-7; the D gene is possibly TRBD1 (5 bases). Germline loops: CDR1 LNHNV, CDR2 YYDKDF (reference sequence). Deletions cut 0 bases from V and 3 bases from J, with 9 bases between. The CDR3 is 14 residues long. The CDR3 sequence is CATSRDQTDYEQYF. CDR3 coding DNA: TGTGCCACCAGCAGAGACCAGACAGACTACGAGCAGTACTTC.

CDR3 protein: CASSLAAAYQPQHF. CDR3 nucleotides: TGTGCCAGCAGCTTGGCGGCAGCATATCAGCCCCAGCATTTT. The genes are TRBV7-8 and TRBJ1-5; unclear D gene. The germline V and J ends were trimmed by 3 bases and 5 bases, with 11 bases remaining between them. Germline V gives CDR1 SGHVS, CDR2 FQNEAQ. The CDR3 length is 14 residues.

The chain carries TRBV19 and TRBJ2-3; the match to TRBD2 covers 10 bases. V lost 7 bases to trimming and J lost 4 bases; unmatched junction nucleotides: 2. The length of the CDR3 is 13 residues. Germline-derived CDR1 and CDR2 are LNHDA and SQIVND (reference sequence). CDR3 DNA sequence: TGTGCCAGTACTCTAGCGGGAGCAGATACGCAGTATTTT. Translated, it gives CASTLAGADTQYF. The entire variable domain, with the rest obtained from reference TRBV19 and TRBJ2-3, is as follows: DGGITQSPKYLFRKEGQNVTLSCEQNLNHDAMYWYRQDPGQGLRLIYYSQIVNDFQKGDIAEGYSVSREKKESFPLTVTSAQKNPTAFYLCASTLAGADTQYFGPGTRLTVL.

This chain links TRBV6-4 with TRBJ1-5; no reliable D call. The CDR3 has 14 amino acids. Germline CDR1 reads MRHNA; CDR2 reads SNTAGT. With 8 bases removed from V and 0 bases from J, the gap between germline ends came to 11 bases. The CDR3 loop reads CASFLTISNQPQHF. The CDR3 bases are TGTGCCAGCTTCTTGACCATTAGCAATCAGCCCCAGCATTTT.

V is TRBV6-5 and J is TRBJ2-7; TRBD1 agrees at 9 bases. Germline trimming cut 6 bases from V and 3 bases from J; bases unmatched to any gene: 6. The germline V gene encodes CDR1 MNHEY and CDR2 SVGAGI. This CDR3 comprises 14 residues. CDR3 loop: CASRSGTGIYEQYF. The CDR3 DNA reads TGTGCCAGCAGATCCGGGACAGGGATCTACGAGCAGTACTTC.

This CDR3 is CASSLGQGDYGYTF. For the CDR3, the DNA is TGTGCCAGTAGCTTGGGACAGGGAGACTATGGCTACACCTTC. V and J are TRBV19 and TRBJ1-2, with 9 bases lining up with TRBD1. J was trimmed by 3 bases and V by 6 bases; bases with no gene match: 5. The germline V gene has CDR1 LNHDA and CDR2 SQIVND (reference sequence). This CDR3 has 14 amino acids.

The genes are TRBV19 and TRBJ2-1, with D possibly being TRBD2 (6 bases). V lost 10 bases to trimming and J lost 4 bases, with 23 bases between them. There are 16 residues in the CDR3. Looked up from germline, CDR1 is LNHDA and CDR2 is SQIVND (reference sequence). For the CDR3, the DNA is TGTGCCACCGACCCTGGGGGGAAGGGCCATTACAATGAGCAGTTCTTC. It is translated as CATDPGGKGHYNEQFF.

The chain has TRBV5-1 and TRBJ2-5; 12 bases line up with TRBD2. This CDR3 contains 16 residues. Germline loops: CDR1 SGHRS, CDR2 YFSETQ. V shed 4 bases, J shed 4 bases, and the junction held 8 bases outside the gene matches. This CDR3 reads CASSPRTSGNGETQYF. CDR3 nucleotide sequence: TGCGCCAGCAGCCCCCGGACTAGCGGGAACGGAGAGACCCAGTACTTC.

The chain couples TRBV4-1 to TRBJ2-3; 9 bases are a match to TRBD1. Trimming removed 0 bases from V and 1 base from J; junction bases left unmatched: 2. From germline, CDR1 is MGHRA and CDR2 YSYEKL. The length of the CDR3 is 16 residues. The CDR3 nucleotides read TGCGCCAGCAGCCAAGAACAGGGGGCCGGCACAGATACGCAGTATTTT. This codes for CASSQEQGAGTDTQYF.

The chain combines TRBV6-4 with TRBJ2-7, with D possibly matching TRBD1 (6 bases). Germline CDR1 MRHNA, CDR2 SNTAGT. Between the trimmed V and J ends, which lost 4 bases and 6 bases, there was a span of 13 bases. The CDR3 runs 13 residues. The CDR3 DNA follows: TGTGCCAGCAGTGCACTACAGGGTAGCGAGCAGTACTTC. Translation: CASSALQGSEQYF.

The chain is built from TRBV2 and TRBJ1-1, with D perhaps matching TRBD1 (5 bases). V was shortened by 5 bases and J by 0 bases, with 10 bases between the two germline ends. In germline, CDR1 is SNHLY, CDR2 FYNNEI. The length of the CDR3 is 14 residues. DNA for the CDR3: TGTGCCAGCAGTAACCGACAGCTGAACACTGAAGCTTTCTTT. Translation gives CASSNRQLNTEAFF.

This clone was detected only a few times. The gene calls are TRBV4-1 and TRBJ1-6; no clear D. The CDR3 runs 14 residues. Germline V gene sequence: CDR1 MGHRA, CDR2 YSYEKL. V dropped 4 bases and J dropped 7 bases, with 11 bases sitting between them. The CDR3 loop is CASSRPDGNSPLHF. The CDR3 DNA is TGCGCCAGCAGCCGCCCGGACGGGAATTCACCCCTCCACTTT.

CDR3 amino acids: CASSLGRGGGEKLFF. CDR3 bases: TGTGCCAGCAGCTTGGGGCGGGGGGGCGGCGAAAAACTGTTTTTT. This chain links TRBV5-4 with TRBJ1-4, with D possibly being TRBD1 (6 bases). CDR3 length equals 15 residues. Germline V gene lookup returns CDR1 SGHNT and CDR2 YYREEE (reference sequence). Trimming removed 0 bases at V and 8 bases at J, with 14 bases between.

V usage is TRBV11-3 and J usage is TRBJ2-7; TRBD1 might be the D (5 bases). CDR3 length: 14 amino acids. Between the trimmed V and J ends, which lost 1 base and 5 bases, there was a span of 12 bases. Germline assignment: CDR1 SGHNT and CDR2 YENEEA. The CDR3 region has the DNA TGTGCCAGCAGCTTAGGGCAGGGTGAGCACGAGCAGTACTTC. This gives the protein CASSLGQGEHEQYF.

The J gene is TRBJ2-1, the V gene TRBV4-1, with 7 nucleotides matching TRBD2. CDR3 length: 18 residues. Germline CDR1 is MGHRA and CDR2 is YSYEKL. V lost 0 bases to trimming and J lost 3 bases; unmatched junction nucleotides: 11. CDR3 sequence (DNA): TGCGCCAGCAGCCAAGAAGTCACCTCCGGGACTAACTACAATGAGCAGTTCTTC. It encodes CASSQEVTSGTNYNEQFF.

This sequence joins TRBV5-1 and TRBJ1-2; D unclear. This CDR3 has 14 residues. Trimming shortened V by 0 bases and J by 3 bases, and 9 bases separated the two germline ends. Per the germline V gene, CDR1 is SGHRS and CDR2 is YFSETQ. The CDR3 DNA reads as TGCGCCAGCAGCTTGGCCCCTAAGGACTATGGCTACACCTTC. Protein sequence: CASSLAPKDYGYTF.

This clone was seen once. The rearrangement joins TRBV9 to TRBJ2-1; tentatively, D is TRBD2 (6 bases). The V and J ends lost 0 bases and 9 bases respectively, with 19 bases between them. Germline V gene lookup returns CDR1 SGDLS and CDR2 YYNGEE. This CDR3 spans 16 amino acids. CDR3 sequence: CASSVGNRESGSEQFF. DNA for the CDR3: TGTGCCAGCAGCGTAGGGAATCGGGAGTCAGGAAGTGAGCAGTTCTTC.